The clone carrying this T cell receptor beta chain has more than one count but fewer than ten. Antigen specificity is unknown. A read error may produce the germline difference seen at one junction end. This sample stems from a study of cytomegalovirus exposure and HLA in healthy donors. Study in general: In a previous analysis, 120 million or so unique TCR beta sequences were found from some 180 million T cells. An early release of data contained 80 million to 85 million unique TCRs, which came from HLA-typed donors. Findings and limits, study-wide: An analysis that was carried out later associated 16,951 TCR beta sequences with HLA alleles at 0.05 false discovery rate.

PCR amplification relied on 60 Vbeta primers (plus 13 Jbeta primers). Clones were read by immunoSEQ multiplex PCR, and TCRdb kept only the in-frame ones, dropping some. Altogether 99,000 or so clones are present, almost 70% being singletons, with the ten largest covering 3% to 3.5%. This CDR3 spans 11 amino acids. Germline CDR1 GTSNPN, CDR2 SVGIG (reference sequence). This sequence was found in a man aged 25 to 40 in good health and CMV-seronegative. Sequenced: PBMCs. V is TRBV30 and J is TRBJ2-3; possible D gene TRBD2, 5 bases. The CDR3 region is CAWSLGDAQYF. The CDR3 bases are TGTGCCTGGAGTCTGGGAGATGCGCAGTATTTT.